Detailed here is one TCR beta chain. Its specificity is unknown. V dropped 7 bases and J dropped 0 bases, with 10 bases sitting between them. CDR3 length: 13 residues. Per germline, CDR1 GTSNPN and CDR2 SVGIG (reference sequence). Sequencing used immunoSEQ multiplex PCR; TCRdb keeps in-frame clones, though not all of them. Of roughly 100,000 clones listed, 85% are singletons. The data were taken from a study of cytomegalovirus exposure and HLA in healthy donors. Notes on the study in general: Rarity marked most TCR sequences, yet some public TCRs occurred in many donors. As confirmed in vitro, a few CMV-associated chains were specific for CMV antigens. The listing of 150 or so TCR beta chains classed them as cytomegalovirus-associated.

The sequence was obtained from a man aged 18 to 30 in good health and CMV-seropositive. This rearrangement joins TRBV30 to TRBJ1-5, with unresolved D. The sample was PBMCs. This CDR3 is CASAGNSNQPQHF. DNA of the CDR3: TGTGCCTCTGCGGGGAATAGCAATCAGCCCCAGCATTTT.